The next 8 T cell receptor beta chains were all read from a single sample in a study of human thymus T cells (dated by TCRdb to the early 2020s). The library came from the immunoSEQ multiplex PCR assay. The clones in this table, taken by TCRdb from immuneACCESS, are in-frame only. Not every clone is retained; where verified, under half of the shortfall comes from an unresolved V gene, and the cause of the rest is unknown. In this sample the table shows some 130,000 clones, 90% to 95% of which occur a single time. The ten largest clonotypes hold more than 0.02% of the sample. The thymus tissue came from surgical resects taken out during corrective cardiac surgery. Sample: thymus tissue. Receptor source: a boy in the first two years of life with a congenital heart defect but otherwise immunologically healthy.

This chain links TRBV28 with TRBJ2-3; D is perhaps TRBD2 (7 bases). Germline V CDR1 and CDR2: MDHEN, SYDVKM. This CDR3 is built from 14 residues. The V end lost 4 bases, the J end lost 4 bases, and 12 bases lay between the germline ends. The CDR3 coding sequence is TGTGCCAGCAGTTACGGGGGGCCGGCAGATACGCAGTATTTT. Translation: CASSYGGPADTQYF. Full variable domain (missing parts from reference TRBV28 and TRBJ2-3): DVKVTQSSRYLVKRTGEKVFLECVQDMDHENMFWYRQDPGLGLRLIYFSYDVKMKEKGDIPEGYSVSREKKERFSLILESASTNQTSMYLCASSYGGPADTQYFGPGTRLTVL.

J is TRBJ2-3 and V is TRBV4-2; no reliable D call. This CDR3 has 16 amino acids. V was clipped by 4 bases and J by 5 bases, with 19 bases between them. Germline V gene data show CDR1 as LGHNA and CDR2 as YNFKEQ. CDR3 bases: TGTGCCAGCAGCCCCGTGAGCCAGCGCCCCGGAGATACGCAGTATTTT. Protein product: CASSPVSQRPGDTQYF.

The J gene is TRBJ2-2, the V gene TRBV27; D possibly corresponds to TRBD1 (5 bases). Germline CDR1 is MNHEY and CDR2 is SMNVEV (reference sequence). Between the trimmed V and J ends, which lost 6 bases and 5 bases, there was a span of 7 bases. The CDR3 has 12 residues. The DNA for the CDR3 is TGTGCCAGCAGCCGACAGACCGGGGAGCTGTTTTTT. Protein sequence: CASSRQTGELFF.

The chain carries TRBV28 and TRBJ2-2; TRBD2 aligns across 13 bases. Unmatched junction bases numbered 3, after V lost 4 bases and J lost 4 bases. Germline V gene data show CDR1 as MDHEN and CDR2 as SYDVKM. The CDR3 sequence is 16 residues long. CDR3 residues: CASSSWTSGGTGELFF. The CDR3 region has the DNA TGTGCCAGCAGTTCTTGGACTAGCGGGGGCACCGGGGAGCTGTTTTTT. The variable domain in full, completed from reference TRBV28 and TRBJ2-2, reads DVKVTQSSRYLVKRTGEKVFLECVQDMDHENMFWYRQDPGLGLRLIYFSYDVKMKEKGDIPEGYSVSREKKERFSLILESASTNQTSMYLCASSSWTSGGTGELFFGEGSRLTVL.

The chain employs TRBV5-1 and TRBJ2-1; D call uncertain. V lost 2 bases and J lost 5, with 17 bases in between. CDR3 size: 16 residues. CDR1 is SGHRS and CDR2 is YFSETQ in the germline V gene. CDR3 in DNA: TGCGCCAGCAGCTTAAATGAGTGGCCACACCACAATGAGCAGTTCTTC. Encoded protein: CASSLNEWPHHNEQFF.

This chain connects TRBV11-2 to TRBJ2-3, with 8 nucleotides matching TRBD2. Germline V gene lookup returns CDR1 SGHAT and CDR2 FQNNGV. This CDR3 region has 16 residues. Trimming at V came to 5 bases and at J to 0 bases, leaving 7 bases not matched to a gene. The CDR3: CASSRAGTRSTDTQYF. CDR3 coding DNA: TGTGCCAGCAGCCGGGCGGGGACTAGGAGCACAGATACGCAGTATTTT.

The chain is built from TRBV4-2 and TRBJ1-1; no clear D. The CDR3 is made up of 15 amino acids. From germline, CDR1 is LGHNA and CDR2 YNFKEQ. The V end lost 0 bases, the J end lost 1 base, and 9 bases lay between the germline ends. The CDR3 bases are TGTGCCAGCAGCCAAGACCTGGCCCAGAACACTGAAGCTTTCTTT. Protein: CASSQDLAQNTEAFF.

The gene calls are TRBV25-1 and TRBJ2-5; D is unresolved. The CDR3 loop spans 14 amino acids. Deletions cut 5 bases from V and 1 base from J, with 11 bases between. CDR1 MGHDK and CDR2 SYGVNS come from the germline V gene. As DNA, the CDR3 is TGTGCCAGCAGTTTAGGACGTATCCAAGAGACCCAGTACTTC. Translation: CASSLGRIQETQYF.